Reported below is one T cell receptor (beta chain). This clonotype was counted a single time. Its antigen specificity is not known. Per-base quality was not reported, and no clone a single base away is much larger than it. One read provides weak support. RNA was extracted using the RNeasy kit, and roughly 0.5 to 1 microgram was reverse transcribed with random hexamers. The immunoSEQ multiplex PCR assay, covering 54 Vbeta and 13 Jbeta segments, was used to amplify TCR beta CDR3 regions. Bias from PCR amplification was corrected by using a synthetic template baseline for primer optimization and for computational correction. The authors' pipeline ran thus. Reads were annotated to V, D and J genes per IMGT and analyzed with immunoSEQ Analyzer, keeping only productive sequences. Clonality was computed as one minus Shannon entropy normalized by log2 of the number of productive unique sequences. For each patient and control, public and private clones were evaluated among the 100 most prevalent clones. Clones were defined as Susac-specific when absent from the healthy and MS cohorts, from about 970 published viral clones and from other ImmuneACCESS disease sequences. TCRdb passed the public sequencing reads through fastp at Q25 and MiXCR, retaining productive beta sequences. Rows with a matching CDR3 protein are joined into one entry that keeps the most common DNA and genes. TCRdb, not the authors, supplied the V and J calls. A total of 90,000 to 150,000 distinct CDR3 sequences appear in this sample, 90% to 95% of them only once. The ten largest clones add up to 0.085% to 0.095% of the sample.

This specimen comes from a study of CD8 T cells in Susac syndrome (dated by TCRdb to about 2019). For the study in its entirety: Whether CD8+ T cell activation and differentiation in Susac syndrome was antigen driven was tested using repertoire sequencing.

Paper-wide results and their limitations: The study acknowledged that relatively few individuals were included in the TCR sequencing and HLA analysis.

Peripheral blood CD8+ and CD4+ T cells from healthy donors, Susac syndrome patients and multiple sclerosis patients were profiled using high-throughput TCR beta sequencing. Treatment-naive patients with stable or active relapsing-remitting disease fulfilling revised McDonald criteria were used as multiple sclerosis controls. CD8+ TEMRA cells were enriched by FACS, while bulk CD8+ and CD4+ T cells were purified by magnetic negative isolation. Blood was collected in EDTA tubes and processed within 24 hours, with PBMCs isolated through density gradient centrifugation. PBMCs intended for TCR sequencing were frozen in liquid nitrogen and were later thawed in a 37 degrees C water bath. The sorted or isolated CD4+, CD8+ and CD8+ TEMRA cells had a purity of 90% or higher. The germline V gene provides CDR1 MDHEN and CDR2 SYDVKM. Including the terminal cysteine and phenylalanine, the CDR3 comprises 13 residues. The sequence is cut down to CDR3 DNA, 39 bases in frame from base 1. At the junction V is shortened by 3 bases and J by 7 bases, with 12 bases in between.

The V gene is TRBV28 and the J gene is TRBJ1-2; a confident D gene designation cannot be given. Sequences were obtained from CD4+ T cells from PBMCs. The sequence was obtained from a human donor with multiple sclerosis. The sequence in DNA is TGTGCCAGCAGTTTTGATCTGAGGCGTGGCTACACCTTC. Its protein reads: CASSFDLRRGYTF.